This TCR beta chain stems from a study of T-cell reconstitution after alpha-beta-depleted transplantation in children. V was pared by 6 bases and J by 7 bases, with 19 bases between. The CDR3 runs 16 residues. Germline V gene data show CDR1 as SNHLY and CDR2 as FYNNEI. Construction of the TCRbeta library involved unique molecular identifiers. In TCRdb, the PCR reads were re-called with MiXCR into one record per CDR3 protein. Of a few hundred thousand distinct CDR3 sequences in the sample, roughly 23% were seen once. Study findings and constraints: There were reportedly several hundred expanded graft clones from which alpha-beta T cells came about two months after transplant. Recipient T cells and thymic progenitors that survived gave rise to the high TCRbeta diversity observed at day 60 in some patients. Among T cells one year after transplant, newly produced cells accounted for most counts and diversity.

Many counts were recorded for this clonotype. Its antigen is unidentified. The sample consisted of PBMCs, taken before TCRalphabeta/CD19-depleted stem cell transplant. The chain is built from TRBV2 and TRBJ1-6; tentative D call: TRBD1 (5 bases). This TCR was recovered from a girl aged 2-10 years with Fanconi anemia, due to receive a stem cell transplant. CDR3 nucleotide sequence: TGTGCCAGCAGAGACACCTCCCTTCGGGACAATTCACCCCTCCACTTT. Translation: CASRDTSLRDNSPLHF.